This TCR beta chain was recorded in a study of T cells after yellow fever vaccination (dated by TCRdb to the late 2010s). About the investigation overall: The SMART-Seq v4 Ultra Low Input RNA kit was used to prepare libraries from fractions with low cell numbers. To follow T-cell clones before and after primary and booster YFV17D yellow fever vaccination, bulk TCR alpha and beta repertoires were sequenced over time. Two healthy male donors, one aged 18 to 30 and one aged 30 to 40 years, made up the cohort. Bulk PBMC replicates and cell subsets were isolated from blood drawn at multiple timepoints before and after both primary and secondary immunization. The paper's findings and limits, for the study overall: Only two donors were included in the study, so the extent to which the findings can be generalized is limited. Compared with the primary T-cell response, the secondary T-cell response was weaker but faster, peaking on day 5 rather than day 15. A small share of clonotypes was detected in both CD4 and CD8 compartments, with the overlap likely arising from convergent recombination. Computational filtering was required because FACS-sorted repertoires could contain abundant contaminating clonotypes from the bulk population. After the booster, most clones that had expanded after primary vaccination were detected again (around 96% of CD4 and more than 80% of CD8), suggesting broad maintenance of memory.

The CDR3 spans 16 residues, from the cysteine through the phenylalanine. Only the CDR3 portion is preserved as DNA: 48 bases, with reading frame beginning at the first base. The V and J ends are trimmed by 5 bases and 5 bases, leaving 19 bases between them. The germline V gene provides CDR1 SGHVS and CDR2 FQNEAQ. TCR cDNA was synthesized by 5'RACE template switching, through which a universal primer site and unique molecular identifiers were introduced. Priming for cDNA synthesis came from both the TCR alpha and TCR beta constant segments. Two PCR steps were used to amplify libraries, with sample barcodes and sequencing adapters being added in the second step. Sequencing of libraries was done on Illumina HiSeq 2500 (2x100 bp) or NovaSeq (2x150 bp). Per the source publication's procedure: Demultiplexing of reads and collapsing into UMI consensus sequences were performed with MIGEC, and V(D)J alignment was carried out with MiXCR. Clonotypes responding to the vaccine were identified with edgeR on replicate PBMC samples, with the criteria of FDR below 0.01 and a log2 fold change above 5 up to day 15. Bulk clonotypes were assigned CD4 or CD8 identity according to which sequenced CD4 or CD8 repertoire held them at higher abundance. TCRdb itself trimmed the public reads at Q25 with fastp, ran MiXCR and retained productive beta chains. Rows with one shared CDR3 protein collapse into an entry with the most common genes and DNA. TCRdb's processing, not the authors' own work, is the source of the V and J calls. For this sample there are 200,000 to 300,000 distinct CDR3 sequences; about 7% appear just once. Roughly 1% of the sample comes from the top ten.

Ten or more counts support this clonotype. The target of this receptor is not known. No much larger clonotype is one base removed from it; base qualities were not supplied. The sample's treatment or condition label is to be understood as: live attenuated yellow fever vaccine strain. PBMCs were isolated from peripheral blood using a standard Ficoll-Paque protocol. CD4 and CD8 T-cell fractions were isolated with Dynabeads CD4 and CD8 positive selection kits. TriZol was used to extract RNA from bulk PBMCs, CD4 and CD8 fractions, and dextramer-positive and dextramer-negative fractions. This specimen consisted of CD4+ T cells sorted from PBMCs, obtained on the day of the yellow fever booster vaccination. The receptor was derived from a man younger than 45 who received the YFV17D yellow fever vaccine. The chain is encoded by TRBV7-8 joined to TRBJ1-5; perhaps TRBD1 is the D gene, with 6 bases matching. The CDR3 sequence is CASSPNSGARDQPQHF. The sequenced DNA: TGTGCCAGCAGCCCGAATTCAGGGGCCAGGGATCAGCCCCAGCATTTT.